This TCR beta chain was retrieved from a study of cytomegalovirus exposure and HLA in healthy donors. Study outcomes and limitations: In an earlier analysis, productive rearrangement rates for most beta V segments clustered near 87% or 30%.

Comments on this clone: The antigen is not known.

V gave up 7 bases and J gave up 3 bases, with 14 bases separating them. The germline V gene encodes CDR1 MGHDK and CDR2 SYGVNS. The CDR3 has 14 residues. Primers included in the PCR were 60 Vbeta and 13 Jbeta primers. Sequencing used immunoSEQ multiplex PCR; TCRdb keeps in-frame clones, though not all of them. The sample lists approximately 150,000 clones, about 80% occurring once. V gene TRBV25-1 combines with J gene TRBJ2-3; no clear D. This TCR was recovered from a man aged 25 to 40 in good health and CMV-seronegative. Sequenced material: PBMCs. CDR3 sequence: CASNPAKATDTQYF. The CDR3 DNA follows: TGTGCCAGCAATCCAGCGAAGGCGACAGATACGCAGTATTTT. Full variable domain (rest looked up from reference TRBV25-1 and TRBJ2-3): EADIYQTPRYLVIGTGKKITLECSQTMGHDKMYWYQQDPGMELHLIHYSYGVNSTEKGDLSSESTVSRIRTEHFPLTLESARPSHTSQYLCASNPAKATDTQYFGPGTRLTVL.